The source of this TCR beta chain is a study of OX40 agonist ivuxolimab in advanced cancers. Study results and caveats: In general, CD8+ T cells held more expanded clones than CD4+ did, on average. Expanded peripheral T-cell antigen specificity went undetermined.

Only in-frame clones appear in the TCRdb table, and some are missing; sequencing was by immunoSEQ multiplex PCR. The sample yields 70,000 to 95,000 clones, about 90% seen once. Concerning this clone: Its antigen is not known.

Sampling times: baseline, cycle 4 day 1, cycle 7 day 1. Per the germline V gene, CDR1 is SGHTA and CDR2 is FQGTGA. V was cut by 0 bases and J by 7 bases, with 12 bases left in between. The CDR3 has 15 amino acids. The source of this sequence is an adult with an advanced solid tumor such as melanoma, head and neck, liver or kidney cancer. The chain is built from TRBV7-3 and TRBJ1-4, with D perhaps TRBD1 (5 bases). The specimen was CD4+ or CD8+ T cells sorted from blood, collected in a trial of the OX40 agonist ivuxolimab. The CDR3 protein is CASSLTGDHAEKLFF. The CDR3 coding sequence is TGTGCCAGCAGCTTAACAGGGGATCATGCTGAAAAACTGTTTTTT.